A single sample gave rise to the 7 T cell receptor beta chains below, sequenced in a study of T cell responses to AZD1222 COVID-19 vaccine. Sequencing was performed with immunoSEQ multiplex PCR; in TCRdb, only in-frame clones are kept and a portion is missing. The data hold under 130,000 clones, with 88% observed a single time. The sample in question was peripheral blood, obtained on day 0 of AZD1222 vaccination. Receptor source: an adult in good health.

This chain uses TRBV19 with TRBJ1-5; D remains unclear. There are 13 residues in the CDR3. Germline loops: CDR1 LNHDA, CDR2 SQIVND (reference sequence). The ends were cut back, 4 bases at V and 6 bases at J, with 10 bases in the middle. The CDR3 nucleotides read TGTGCCAGTAGTACCCAGCGGGGTCAGCCCCAGCATTTT. Amino acids: CASSTQRGQPQHF.

The rearrangement joins TRBV12-3 or TRBV12-4 to TRBJ1-1; TRBD1 might be the D (5 bases). Trimming cost V 5 bases and J 5 bases, with 9 bases left between them. The CDR3 sequence is 12 residues long. The CDR3 region has the DNA TGTGCCAGCAGTCGAGGGGATACTGAAGCTTTCTTT. It translates to CASSRGDTEAFF.

V usage is TRBV6-5 and J usage is TRBJ2-7; a possible D gene is TRBD1 (6 bases). The V end was cut by 10 bases, the J end by 0 bases, with 13 bases between. The CDR3 is made up of 13 amino acids. The germline gives CDR1 MNHEY, CDR2 SVGAGI. CDR3 bases: TGTGCCACCACAGGGACCCTCTCCTACGAGCAGTACTTC. It codes for CATTGTLSYEQYF.

The chain carries TRBV28 and TRBJ2-1; D ambiguous. CDR3 length equals 16 residues. V was cut by 5 bases and J by 2 bases, with 16 bases left in between. The germline CDR1 and CDR2 sequences are MDHEN and SYDVKM. The CDR3 protein is CASSPYGELTYNEQFF. The CDR3 nucleotides read TGTGCCAGCAGTCCCTATGGGGAATTAACCTACAATGAGCAGTTCTTC.

The chain couples TRBV7-9 to TRBJ2-7; D is ambiguous. V lost 3 bases and J lost 2, with 11 bases in between. Germline CDR1 and CDR2: SEHNR and FQNEAQ (reference sequence). This CDR3 is built from 14 residues. This chain's CDR3 is CASSFPTPAYEQYF. The DNA for the CDR3 is TGTGCCAGCAGCTTCCCGACACCCGCCTACGAGCAGTACTTC.

V gene TRBV7-8 combines with J gene TRBJ2-7; weak D call: TRBD1 (5 bases). V was shortened by 1 base and J by 4 bases, with 11 bases between the two germline ends. The CDR3 contains 14 residues. The V gene's germline CDR1 is SGHVS and CDR2 FQNEAQ. The CDR3 loop is CASSLVRGSYEQYF. The CDR3, as DNA: TGTGCCAGCAGCTTAGTTAGGGGTTCTTACGAGCAGTACTTC.

The chain joins TRBV11-2 to TRBJ1-2; tentatively, D is TRBD1 (5 bases). Deletions cut 5 bases from V and 3 bases from J, with 13 bases between. Germline V gene sequence: CDR1 SGHAT, CDR2 FQNNGV. CDR3 length: 14 amino acids. The CDR3 loop reads CASSPGLSDYGYTF. As DNA, the CDR3 is TGTGCCAGCAGCCCGGGACTCAGCGACTATGGCTACACCTTC.